One T cell receptor (beta chain) is described in this entry. The sample originates from a study of blood T cell repertoires in COVID-19. Libraries were prepared by immunoSEQ multiplex PCR; TCRdb keeps only in-frame clonotypes and omits some of them. The repertoire holds about 70,000 clones, with roughly 81% as singletons. The CDR3 runs 15 residues. V trimming: 5 bases; J trimming: 5 bases; junction bases outside the gene matches: 6. Germline CDR1 is LNHDA and CDR2 is SQIVND (reference sequence). The specimen was peripheral blood. The sequence was collected from a woman in her 70s with acute or convalescent COVID-19. The chain has TRBV19 and TRBJ2-2; 9 bases are a match to TRBD1. CDR3 in DNA: TGTGCCAGTAGTCACACAGGGGGCGGAACCGGGGAGCTGTTTTTT. Its protein product is CASSHTGGGTGELFF.